This T cell receptor (beta chain) was found in a study of beta chain features in type 1 diabetes. Overall study context: Cell yields, age and gender were similar between patients and healthy donors.

About this clone: Its target is not known.

Of the isolated RNA, all was reverse transcribed, and so the sequenced material was expressed TCRB transcripts. Clones were sequenced by immunoSEQ multiplex PCR, and TCRdb holds only the in-frame ones, with some missing. The sample consists of a few hundred thousand clones, about 20% of them appearing once. General study findings and limits: For Type 1 diabetes patients, all four CD4+ subsets carried TCRB CDR3s that were moderately but significantly shorter. It was among patients, rather than healthy donors, that naive, central memory and Treg TCRB repertoires appeared more similar.

The trim removed 4 bases at V and 2 bases at J, leaving 7 bases unmatched. Germline V gene sequence: CDR1 SGHDN, CDR2 FVKESK. This CDR3 has 15 residues. The clonotype was recovered from a woman aged 18-29 years in good health. The chain has TRBV14 and TRBJ1-1; 7 bases are shared with TRBD1. The sample consisted of naive CD4+ T cells from blood. The CDR3 DNA reads as TGTGCCAGCAGCCCCTCCGGGACAGCAAACACTGAAGCTTTCTTT. Residues: CASSPSGTANTEAFF.